The source of this T cell receptor (beta chain) is a study of blood T cells in healthy people across ages. Germline CDR1 ENHRY, CDR2 SYGVKD. V lost 7 bases, J lost 2 bases, and 19 bases stayed unmatched. The CDR3 totals 19 residues. Points from the study as a whole: Because sorting was not performed, PBMCs prevented conclusive naive versus antigen-experienced comparison.

Concerning this clonotype itself: The antigen remains undetermined.

A sample-barcoded 5' primer and a J-beta primer mix were used in a second PCR of roughly 6 to 11 cycles. Tagging of each cDNA molecule was performed by a template-switch adaptor with 12 random nucleotides. Using its own MiXCR run on the 5' RACE reads, TCRdb lists one record per CDR3 protein. The sample lists hundreds of thousands of distinct CDR3 sequences; roughly 50% were seen once. The study drew donors from healthy Caucasian individuals in Russia aged about 6 to 95. Each sample yielded at least 6 micrograms of PBMC total RNA. The chain is built from TRBV10-3 and TRBJ2-1, with 8 bases fitting TRBD2. This receptor was obtained from a man at least 80 years old in good health. Sample: blood. The DNA for the CDR3 is TGTGCCATCACCCTTTTGCCGGGACTAGGGCCCCACGCCTACAATGAGCAGTTCTTC. This encodes CAITLLPGLGPHAYNEQFF.